The clone carrying this TCR beta chain has at least ten counts. No antigen is known for it. This CDR3 spans 14 amino acids. V was trimmed by 7 bases and J by 9 bases, leaving 19 bases between them. The data belong to a study of CD8 T cells in ankylosing spondylitis. Study-wide findings and caveats: Fewer than ten highly homologous variants made up a TCR beta motif, and this motif appeared characteristic of ankylosing spondylitis blood.

In TCRdb, the 5' RACE reads were re-called with MiXCR into one record per CDR3 protein. The sample has some 220,000 distinct CDR3 sequences; 6% to 8.5% are singletons. Sequenced sample: blood, either unsorted or a sorted T cell fraction (not recorded which). The sequence came from a male donor with ankylosing spondylitis. V usage is TRBV12-3 or TRBV12-4 and J usage is TRBJ1-5; D is perhaps TRBD1 (5 bases). CDR3 residues: CASTPGTPPGPQHF. CDR3 coding DNA: TGTGCCAGCACCCCCGGGACTCCTCCTGGGCCCCAGCATTTT.